The 11 T cell receptor beta chains reported below all come from one sample, sequenced in a study of OX40 agonist ivuxolimab in advanced cancers. TCRdb keeps only in-frame clones here, not all; method: immunoSEQ multiplex PCR. Here the sample spans approximately 98,000 clones, roughly 80% being singletons. The material sequenced was CD4+ or CD8+ T cells sorted from blood, taken in a trial of the OX40 agonist ivuxolimab. Every receptor here comes from an adult with an advanced solid tumor such as melanoma, head and neck, liver or kidney cancer.

This clone was recorded only once. J is TRBJ2-7 and V is TRBV11-2; weak D call: TRBD2 (7 bases). This CDR3 spans 15 amino acids. The germline CDR1 and CDR2 sequences are SGHAT and FQNNGV. The V end was cut by 3 bases, the J end by 6 bases, with 18 bases between. The CDR3 bases are TGTGCCAGCAGCTTTTCCGGGGGCGCGGGGGCCGAGCAGTACTTC. It translates to CASSFSGGAGAEQYF.

V is TRBV12-5 and J is TRBJ1-1; D is unclear. V was shortened by 5 bases and J by 0 bases, with 13 bases between the two germline ends. Looked up from germline, CDR1 is LGHNT and CDR2 is FRNRAP. CDR3 length equals 15 residues. Here the CDR3 DNA reads TGTGCTAGTGGTCCCCCGCGGAGTATGAACACTGAAGCTTTCTTT. Translated, it gives CASGPPRSMNTEAFF. The variable domain in full, with the rest retrieved from reference TRBV12-5 and TRBJ1-1, is DARVTQTPRHKVTEMGQEVTMRCQPILGHNTVFWYRQTMMQGLELLAYFRNRAPLDDSGMPKDRFSAEMPDATLATLKIQPSEPRDSAVYFCASGPPRSMNTEAFFGQGTRLTVV.

CDR3 loop: CASSYSGGSSYEQYF. The CDR3 coding sequence is TGTGCCAGCAGTTACAGCGGGGGAAGCTCCTACGAGCAGTACTTC. The V call is TRBV6-5, the J call TRBJ2-7, with TRBD2 identical over 8 bases. The CDR3 has 15 amino acids. The germline gives CDR1 MNHEY, CDR2 SVGAGI. V shed 2 bases and J 0 bases; nucleotides not matched to a gene: 3.

The chain employs TRBV7-9 and TRBJ1-1, with TRBD1 as a possible D gene (5 bases). Germline CDR1 is SEHNR and CDR2 is FQNEAQ (reference sequence). The CDR3 runs to 14 residues. With 6 bases removed from V and 2 bases from J, the gap between germline ends came to 13 bases. The CDR3: CASSLAQGNTEAFF. As DNA, the CDR3 is TGTGCCAGCAGTCTCGCTCAGGGAAACACTGAAGCTTTCTTT.

This chain joins TRBV27 and TRBJ2-2, with D possibly matching TRBD1 (6 bases). V was pared by 5 bases and J by 0 bases, with 13 bases between. In germline, CDR1 is MNHEY, CDR2 SMNVEV (reference sequence). The CDR3 loop spans 16 amino acids. The DNA for the CDR3 is TGTGCCAGCAGTCTGTACAGGGAAACGAACACCGGGGAGCTGTTTTTT. It translates to CASSLYRETNTGELFF.

The gene calls are TRBV19 and TRBJ2-3; TRBD2 might be the D (6 bases). This CDR3 spans 14 amino acids. Germline CDR1 is LNHDA and CDR2 is SQIVND (reference sequence). Trimming removed 2 bases at V and 7 bases at J, with 13 bases between. The CDR3: CASSIPGAANTQYF. The CDR3 bases are TGTGCCAGTAGTATACCGGGAGCCGCGAATACGCAGTATTTT.

V gene TRBV11-1 combines with J gene TRBJ1-1; D unclear. Germline CDR1 and CDR2: SGHAT and FQDESV (reference sequence). Deletions cut 3 bases from V and 3 bases from J, with 11 bases between. The CDR3 has 14 residues. CDR3 amino acids: CASSFFPDDTEAFF. CDR3 DNA sequence: TGTGCCAGCAGCTTCTTCCCGGACGACACTGAAGCTTTCTTT.

J is TRBJ2-1 and V is TRBV5-1, with TRBD2 identical over 10 bases. CDR1 and CDR2 (germline): SGHRS, YFSETQ. This CDR3 spans 13 amino acids. Germline trimming cut 5 bases from V and 8 bases from J; bases unmatched to any gene: 4. The CDR3 sequence is CASRASGRDEQFF. The CDR3 nucleotides read TGCGCCAGCAGGGCTAGCGGGAGAGATGAGCAGTTCTTC.

This clone was seen once. The V gene is TRBV29-1, the J gene TRBJ2-5; 7 bases are a match to TRBD2. This CDR3 is 14 amino acids long. Trimming took 2 bases from V and 0 from J; bases not matched to a gene: 3. Looked up from germline, CDR1 is SQVTM and CDR2 is ANQGSEA. The CDR3 DNA reads TGCAGCGTTGAACCGGGGGGTTACCAAGAGACCCAGTACTTC. This gives the protein CSVEPGGYQETQYF.

In its sample, this clone was seen many times. The V gene is TRBV10-3, the J gene TRBJ1-3, with D unclear. CDR1 and CDR2 (germline): ENHRY, SYGVKD. The CDR3 totals 13 residues. V was cut by 10 bases and J by 4 bases, with 14 bases left in between. CDR3 sequence reads: CASGPSEGNTIYF. The CDR3 region has the DNA TGTGCCAGCGGCCCGTCGGAGGGAAACACCATATATTTT.

The genes are TRBV9 and TRBJ2-1; 9 nucleotides line up with TRBD2. Trimming removed 2 bases from V and 4 bases from J; junction bases left unmatched: 4. There are 15 residues in the CDR3. The germline V gene has CDR1 SGDLS and CDR2 YYNGEE. The CDR3: CASSVREGAYNEQFF. In DNA form, the CDR3 reads TGTGCCAGCAGCGTGCGGGAGGGGGCTTACAATGAGCAGTTCTTC.